The source of this T cell receptor (beta chain) is a study of cytomegalovirus exposure and HLA in healthy donors. This CDR3 contains 19 residues. Per the germline V gene, CDR1 is LGHNA and CDR2 is YSLEER. The trim removed 0 bases at V and 2 bases at J, leaving 10 bases unmatched. In the PCR, 60 Vbeta and 13 Jbeta primers were used. The data were produced by immunoSEQ multiplex PCR, yet TCRdb's version contains in-frame clones alone and is incomplete. The sample holds 100,000 to 150,000 clones; roughly 80% are singletons and the top ten take 1.5%. V usage is TRBV4-3 and J usage is TRBJ2-7; 13 bases align to TRBD2. The TCR was taken from a man in his forties in good health and CMV-seronegative. Material for sequencing was PBMCs. The CDR3 coding sequence is TGCGCCAGCAGCCAAGATTGGGGTCGGGGGACTAGCGGGACCTACGAGCAGTACTTC. This sequence encodes CASSQDWGRGTSGTYEQYF.